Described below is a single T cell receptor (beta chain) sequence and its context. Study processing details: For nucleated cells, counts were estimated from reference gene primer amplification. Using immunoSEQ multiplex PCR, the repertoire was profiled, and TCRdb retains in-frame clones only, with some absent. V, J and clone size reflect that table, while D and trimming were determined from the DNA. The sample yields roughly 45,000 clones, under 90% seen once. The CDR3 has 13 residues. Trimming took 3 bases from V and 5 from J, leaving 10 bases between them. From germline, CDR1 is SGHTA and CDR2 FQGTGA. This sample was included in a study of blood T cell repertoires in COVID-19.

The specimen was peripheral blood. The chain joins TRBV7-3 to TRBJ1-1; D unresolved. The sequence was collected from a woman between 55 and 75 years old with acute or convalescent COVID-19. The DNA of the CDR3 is TGTGCCAGCAGCTTGAATGAGCGGACTGAAGCTTTCTTT. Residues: CASSLNERTEAFF.